One sample yielded the 25 T cell receptor beta chains listed below, sequenced in a study of blood T cell repertoires in COVID-19. Method: immunoSEQ multiplex PCR; TCRdb's copy keeps in-frame clones and lacks some. The sample includes roughly 100,000 clones, 75% to 90% of them seen just once. The source material was peripheral blood. The source of these receptors is a man between 50 and 59 years old with acute or convalescent COVID-19.

J is TRBJ2-5 and V is TRBV3-1 (or the pseudogene TRBV3-2); the D is unclear. The CDR3 runs to 13 residues. With 3 bases removed from V and 5 bases from J, the gap between germline ends came to 10 bases. CDR1 LGHDT and CDR2 YNNKEL come from the germline V gene (reference sequence). In nucleotides, the CDR3 is TGTGCCAGCAGCCACGGTCCGCGGGAGACCCAGTACTTC. It codes for CASSHGPRETQYF.

The chain uses TRBV18 and TRBJ1-1; D call uncertain. This CDR3 region has 13 residues. Trimming left V 5 bases short and J 2 bases short, with 9 bases between. In germline, CDR1 is KGHSH, CDR2 LQKENI. CDR3 bases: TGTGCCAGCTCAGAGGGCGTCAACACTGAAGCTTTCTTT. Translating it yields CASSEGVNTEAFF.

This clone has just one count. V gene TRBV6-4 combines with J gene TRBJ1-2; 12 nucleotides align to TRBD1. The CDR3 length is 14 residues. The junction had 12 bases not matched to a gene; V was cut back by 5 bases and J by 14 bases. Germline CDR1 reads MRHNA; CDR2 reads SNTAGT. Written as DNA, the CDR3 is TGTGCCAGCAGTCAGCACCGGGACAGGGGGCCGGAGACCTTC. Its protein product is CASSQHRDRGPETF.

The chain recombines TRBV18 with TRBJ2-2, with D possibly TRBD2 on 5 matching bases. Trimming stripped 1 base from V and 4 bases from J, with 7 bases between. Germline CDR1 KGHSH, CDR2 LQKENI. The CDR3 runs to 14 residues. Here the CDR3 reads CASSPLASTGELFF. CDR3 in DNA: TGTGCCAGCTCACCACTAGCGAGCACCGGGGAGCTGTTTTTT.

Remarks on this clone: Other DNA sequences in the same sample also yield this CDR3. The chain couples TRBV5-1 to TRBJ2-3; 9 bases align to TRBD1. The CDR3 has 14 residues. CDR1 and CDR2 from the germline V gene are SGHRS and YFSETQ. The J segment lost 3 bases and the V segment lost 4 bases, leaving 3 bases of the junction unmatched. The CDR3 here is CASSPGQGTDTQYF. The CDR3 DNA reads TGCGCCAGCAGCCCCGGACAGGGGACAGATACGCAGTATTTT. Supplemented by reference TRBV5-1 and TRBJ2-3, the full variable domain reads KAGVTQTPRYLIKTRGQQVTLSCSPISGHRSVSWYQQTPGQGLQFLFEYFSETQRNKGNFPGRFSGRQFSNSRSEMNVSTLELGDSALYLCASSPGQGTDTQYFGPGTRLTVL.

This chain links TRBV7-9 with TRBJ1-5, with D unclear. This CDR3 region has 12 residues. Germline V gives CDR1 SEHNR, CDR2 FQNEAQ (reference sequence). The germline V and J ends were trimmed by 2 bases and 7 bases, with 6 bases remaining between them. Written as DNA, the CDR3 is TGTGCCAGCAGCTTATATCAGCAGCCCCAGCATTTT. This codes for CASSLYQQPQHF. Drawing the rest from reference TRBV7-9 and TRBJ1-5, the complete variable domain is DTGVSQNPRHKITKRGQNVTFRCDPISEHNRLYWYRQTLGQGPEFLTYFQNEAQLEKSRLLSDRFSAERPKGSFSTLEIQRTEQGDSAMYLCASSLYQQPQHFGDGTRLSIL.

The rearrangement joins TRBV5-3 to TRBJ2-5; possibly TRBD1 for D (6 bases). TRBV5-3 is an ORF for which the function is uncertain. There are 15 residues in the CDR3. V lost 0 bases and J 7 bases, leaving 16 bases between the germline ends. In DNA form, the CDR3 reads TGTGCCAGAAGCTTGGAGGACAGTCAGTTTTGGACCCAGTACTTC. Residues: CARSLEDSQFWTQYF.

The V gene is TRBV21-1, the J gene TRBJ2-7; the table assigns TRBD2, which was not confirmed against the DNA. TRBV21-1 is deemed a pseudogene. The CDR3 covers 20 residues. DNA for the CDR3: TGTGCCAGCAGGCTGGCTTGCGGATTTTTTCGAAATCTTTCTTACTACGAGCAGTACTTC. The encoded protein is CASRLACGFFRNLSYYEQYF.

V usage is TRBV6-6 and J usage is TRBJ2-7, with 11 nucleotides matching TRBD2. V shed 5 bases and J 0 bases; nucleotides not matched to a gene: 12. This CDR3 region has 18 residues. CDR1 is MNHNY, CDR2 SVGAGI, per germline (reference sequence). The CDR3: CASSRRAGLAGNSYEQYF. Here the CDR3 DNA reads TGTGCCAGCAGTCGTCGGGCAGGACTAGCGGGTAACTCCTACGAGCAGTACTTC.

The chain is built from TRBV6-2 or TRBV6-3 and TRBJ2-1; 14 positions agree with TRBD2. CDR3 length equals 16 residues. Losses at the gene ends were 5 bases for V and 8 bases for J; bases not matched to a gene: 8. Germline V gene data show CDR1 as MNHEY and CDR2 as SVGEGT. CDR3 in amino acids: CASSPTTSGRAYEQFF. The CDR3 DNA sequence: TGTGCCAGCAGTCCGACGACTAGCGGGAGGGCCTATGAGCAGTTCTTC.

This chain joins TRBV30 and TRBJ1-3; 8 bases are a match to TRBD1. The V gene end was trimmed by 4 bases and the J gene end by 3 bases; junction bases not matched to a gene: 2. Germline assignment: CDR1 GTSNPN and CDR2 SVGIG (reference sequence). This CDR3 contains 13 residues. The CDR3 coding sequence is TGTGCCTGGAAACAGGGGGTTGGAAACACCATATATTTT. Encoded protein: CAWKQGVGNTIYF.

The chain recombines TRBV5-1 with TRBJ2-2, with 8 bases lining up with TRBD2. The CDR3 covers 14 residues. V lost 4 bases, J lost 6 bases, and 5 bases stayed unmatched. CDR1 and CDR2 from the germline V gene are SGHRS and YFSETQ. This CDR3 is CASSPGLVAGELFF. The CDR3 nucleotides are TGCGCCAGCAGCCCGGGACTAGTTGCCGGGGAGCTGTTTTTT.

A single count supports this clone. The rearrangement uses TRBV7-2 and TRBJ2-7; 7 nucleotides agree with TRBD2. J was trimmed by 3 bases and V by 3 bases; bases with no gene match: 5. CDR1 and CDR2 (germline): SGHTA, FQGNSA. The CDR3 consists of 14 residues. The CDR3 bases are TGTGCCAGCAGCTTGGAGGGAGGGTTCTACGAGCAGTACTTC. It encodes CASSLEGGFYEQYF.

A single count supports this clone. The sample contains more than one DNA sequence encoding this CDR3. V is TRBV10-1 and J is TRBJ2-2; unclear D gene. Germline V gene lookup returns CDR1 WNHNN and CDR2 SYGVQD (reference sequence). V lost 5 bases to trimming and J lost 2 bases, with 9 bases between them. There are 14 residues in the CDR3. CDR3 in amino acids: CASSSLSNTGELFF. The CDR3, as DNA: TGCGCCAGCAGTAGCCTTTCAAACACCGGGGAGCTGTTTTTT.

The genes are TRBV18 and TRBJ2-2; TRBD2 might be the D (5 bases). Germline V gene lookup returns CDR1 KGHSH and CDR2 LQKENI. Trimming left V 3 bases short and J 6 bases short, with 8 bases between. This CDR3 has 13 residues. CDR3 loop: CASSPRDPGELFF. CDR3 coding DNA: TGTGCCAGCTCACCTCGGGATCCCGGGGAGCTGTTTTTT.

J is TRBJ2-1 and V is TRBV20-1, with D unresolved. The CDR3 consists of 13 residues. Germline CDR1 DFQATT, CDR2 SNEGSKA (reference sequence). V was trimmed by 3 bases and J by 9 bases, leaving 15 bases between them. This chain's CDR3 is CSASYRVQGEQFF. The CDR3 coding sequence is TGCAGTGCTAGTTACCGGGTCCAAGGTGAGCAGTTCTTC.

This rearrangement joins TRBV12-3 or TRBV12-4 to TRBJ2-5; the D is unclear. The CDR3 sequence is 12 residues long. V dropped 6 bases and J dropped 5 bases, with 10 bases sitting between them. In DNA form, the CDR3 reads TGTGCCAGCAGCTACCAAATGGAGACCCAGTACTTC. Translating it yields CASSYQMETQYF.

The chain is built from TRBV27 and TRBJ1-2; no clear D. CDR1 is MNHEY, CDR2 SMNVEV, per germline (reference sequence). There are 13 residues in the CDR3. With 3 bases removed from V and 0 bases from J, the gap between germline ends came to 5 bases. The CDR3 DNA is TGTGCCAGCAGTTTTCGGGCTAACTATGGCTACACCTTC. Protein sequence: CASSFRANYGYTF.

V is TRBV19 and J is TRBJ2-5; D might be TRBD2 (5 bases). The CDR3 extends over 13 amino acids. CDR1 LNHDA and CDR2 SQIVND come from the germline V gene (reference sequence). V dropped 2 bases and J dropped 4 bases, with 8 bases sitting between them. The CDR3 coding sequence is TGTGCCAGTAGTATAAAGGGAGCAGAGACCCAGTACTTC. The encoded protein is CASSIKGAETQYF.

The CDR3 is CASSLGLGVGVQFF. The CDR3, as DNA: TGTGCCAGCAGCTTAGGACTAGGGGTCGGGGTGCAGTTCTTC. The V call is TRBV7-8, the J call TRBJ2-1, with a weak D call TRBD2 (6 bases). Deletions cut 1 base from V and 12 bases from J, with 16 bases between. Germline CDR1 is SGHVS and CDR2 is FQNEAQ. The CDR3 has 14 amino acids.

The chain uses TRBV3-1 (or the pseudogene TRBV3-2) and TRBJ2-7; the D is unclear. CDR3 length: 14 residues. The ends were cut back, 1 base at V and 1 base at J, with 8 bases in the middle. CDR1 and CDR2 from the germline V gene are LGHDT and YNNKEL (reference sequence). DNA for the CDR3: TGTGCCAGCAGCCAAGGTGGTACTTCCTACGAGCAGTACTTC. This codes for CASSQGGTSYEQYF.

DNA for the CDR3: TGCGCCAGCAGTTCGGGTTCCCCAAATCAGCCCCAGCATTTT. Encoded protein: CASSSGSPNQPQHF. This rearrangement joins TRBV5-1 to TRBJ1-5; D uncertain. CDR1 is SGHRS, CDR2 YFSETQ, per germline. Trimming stripped 5 bases from V and 4 bases from J, with 13 bases between. The CDR3 loop spans 14 amino acids.

This sequence joins TRBV7-9 and TRBJ2-3, with TRBD1 matching over 10 bases. This CDR3 has 15 amino acids. Germline V gene data show CDR1 as SEHNR and CDR2 as FQNEAQ (reference sequence). Trimming at V came to 5 bases and at J to 5 bases, leaving 7 bases not matched to a gene. The CDR3 region is CASSARTGGGDTQYF. Written as DNA, the CDR3 is TGTGCCAGCAGCGCTCGGACAGGGGGAGGAGATACGCAGTATTTT.

This rearrangement joins TRBV14 to TRBJ2-2; 8 bases line up with TRBD2. Germline lookup yields CDR1 SGHDN and CDR2 FVKESK. This CDR3 is 17 amino acids long. After removal of 3 bases from V and 2 bases from J, the junction contained 8 bases not matched to a gene. The CDR3 DNA follows: TGTGCCAGCAGCCAGGACAGTAGCGGGGCTAACACCGGGGAGCTGTTTTTT. Residues: CASSQDSSGANTGELFF.

J is TRBJ1-2 and V is TRBV28; D unclear. The V gene's germline CDR1 is MDHEN and CDR2 SYDVKM. V was clipped by 4 bases and J by 8 bases, with 23 bases between them. The CDR3 is 16 amino acids. CDR3: CASSSTMTSSARGYTF. The CDR3 nucleotides read TGTGCCAGCAGTTCGACGATGACATCATCGGCTCGGGGCTACACCTTC.